This T cell receptor beta chain was sequenced in a study of cytomegalovirus exposure and HLA in healthy donors. Overall study findings and caveats: Cytomegalovirus association was assigned to about 150 TCR beta chains. Specificity for CMV antigens was confirmed in vitro for three of the CMV-associated chains.

This CDR3 spans 15 amino acids. Trimming at V came to 4 bases and at J to 2 bases, leaving 8 bases not matched to a gene. Germline-derived CDR1 and CDR2 are SGDLS and YYNGEE. Comment on this clone: Its antigen is not identified.

Vbeta (60) and Jbeta (13) primers were used in the PCR. The repertoire was sequenced with immunoSEQ multiplex PCR; TCRdb's copy has only in-frame clones and lacks some. The sample lists approximately 260,000 clones, roughly 91% occurring once. This TCR came from a girl aged 2 to 9 in good health and CMV-seronegative. Specimen: PBMCs. The chain combines TRBV9 with TRBJ1-1; TRBD1 matches at 7 bases. CDR3 region: CASSSRQGVNTEAFF. In DNA, the CDR3 is TGTGCCAGCAGCTCCCGACAGGGAGTTAACACTGAAGCTTTCTTT.